These 5 T cell receptor beta chains came from one sample sequenced in a study of T cell repertoires in cytomegalovirus infection. TCRdb re-derived calls from the reads in MiXCR, one entry per CDR3 protein. The data show 560,000 or so distinct CDR3 sequences, with about 17% seen just once and roughly a quarter held by the top ten. What was sequenced was CD8+ T cells from PBMCs. The source is a human donor in good health (CMV status not recorded). Some clones in this sample may be carry-over from other donors' samples.

The chain is built from TRBV15 and TRBJ2-1; D is ambiguous. CDR1 and CDR2 (germline): LNHNV, YYDKDF (reference sequence). The V end was cut by 8 bases, the J end by 7 bases, with 12 bases between. The CDR3 spans 12 residues. CDR3 coding DNA: TGTGCCACCTCTTCGGAGCAAAATGAGCAGTTCTTC. Protein: CATSSEQNEQFF.

Remarks on this clonotype: A read error may be the cause here, since a much bigger clone is one base away. The V call is TRBV27, the J call TRBJ1-5; D is unresolved. Germline V CDR1 and CDR2: MNHEY, SMNVEV (reference sequence). Deletions cut 10 bases from V and 5 bases from J, with 18 bases between. The CDR3 is 14 amino acids. The CDR3 DNA follows: TGTGCCATCATCTTCTACGCGGCCCATCAGCCCCAGCATTTT. Residues: CAIIFYAAHQPQHF.

The chain joins TRBV2 to TRBJ1-1, with D uncertain. This CDR3 is 12 amino acids long. V was trimmed by 8 bases and J by 4 bases, leaving 11 bases between them. CDR1 SNHLY and CDR2 FYNNEI come from the germline V gene. In DNA, the CDR3 is TGTGCCAGCCCACGAGGTATCACTGAAGCTTTCTTT. Protein sequence: CASPRGITEAFF.

The rearrangement links TRBV12-3 or TRBV12-4 to TRBJ1-1, with D unresolved. Trimming shortened V by 2 bases and J by 5 bases, and 9 bases separated the two germline ends. This CDR3 is 13 amino acids long. CDR3 amino acids: CASSLPQKTEAFF. CDR3 nucleotides: TGTGCCAGCAGTTTACCCCAGAAAACTGAAGCTTTCTTT.

This clonotype occurred many times. The rearrangement links TRBV7-2 to TRBJ2-1; 9 bases match TRBD2. This CDR3 comprises 17 residues. Germline assignment: CDR1 SGHTA and CDR2 FQGNSA. V lost 1 base to trimming and J lost 8 bases; unmatched junction nucleotides: 12. Here the CDR3 reads CASSLVPWREGLDEQFF. CDR3 sequence (DNA): TGTGCCAGCAGCTTAGTTCCGTGGCGGGAGGGCCTCGATGAGCAGTTCTTC. The whole variable domain, remainder taken from reference TRBV7-2 and TRBJ2-1, is GAGVSQSPSNKVTEKGKDVELRCDPISGHTALYWYRQSLGQGLEFLIYFQGNSAPDKSGLPSDRFSAERTGGSVSTLTIQRTQQEDSAVYLCASSLVPWREGLDEQFFGPGTRLTVL.